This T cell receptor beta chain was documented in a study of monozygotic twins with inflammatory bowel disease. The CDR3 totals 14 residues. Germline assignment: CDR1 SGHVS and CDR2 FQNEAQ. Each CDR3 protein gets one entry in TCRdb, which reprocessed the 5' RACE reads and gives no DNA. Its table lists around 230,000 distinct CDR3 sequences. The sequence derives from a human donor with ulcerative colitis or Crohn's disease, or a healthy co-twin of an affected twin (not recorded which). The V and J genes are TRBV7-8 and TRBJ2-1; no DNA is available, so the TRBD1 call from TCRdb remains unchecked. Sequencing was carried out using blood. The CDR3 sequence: CASSRASGGNEQFF. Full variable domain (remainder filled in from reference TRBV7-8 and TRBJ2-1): GAGVSQSPRYKVAKRGQDVALRCDPISGHVSLFWYQQALGQGPEFLTYFQNEAQLDKSGLPSDRFFAERPEGSVSTLKIQRTQQEDSAVYLCASSRASGGNEQFFGPGTRLTVL.